This T cell receptor beta chain was found in a study of blood T cell repertoires in COVID-19. The overall study: COVID-19 samples from acute and convalescent phases originated in the United States, Italy and Spain.

This CDR3 contains 14 residues. Germline V lookup: CDR1 LGHDT, CDR2 YNNKEL (reference sequence). Trimming stripped 4 bases from V and 4 bases from J, with 13 bases between. Using immunoSEQ multiplex PCR, the repertoire was profiled, and TCRdb retains in-frame clones only, with some absent. The data show about 200,000 clones, with 89% seen just once and under 7% held by the top ten. The chain links TRBV3-1 (or the pseudogene TRBV3-2) to TRBJ2-5, with TRBD2 as a possible D gene (7 bases). The TCR comes from a man in his 60s who had recovered from COVID-19. The sequencing sample was made of peripheral blood. The CDR3 region has the DNA TGTGCCAGCAGCCGGCCGGGGGGCGGAGAGACCCAGTACTTC. Translating it yields CASSRPGGGETQYF.